A selection of T cell receptor beta chains follows, all from one sample in a study of cytomegalovirus exposure and HLA in healthy donors. Produced via immunoSEQ multiplex PCR; TCRdb's table is partial and in-frame only. This sample has about 180,000 clones, with around 76% found just once. The sequenced sample was PBMCs. Receptors were obtained from a woman aged 25 to 39 in good health and CMV-seropositive. Each CDR3 is given with its conserved first and last residue. A D gene is named only where the DNA matches it firmly. The listing skips clone size in some rows; elsewhere it reads once, few, many or a size class.

TRBJ1-6	.	.	15	TRBV28	TGTGCCAGCACCTCCCGGCGGGGGGGGTATTCACCCCTCCACTTT	CASTSRRGGYSPLHF
TRBJ2-3	.	.	16	TRBV7-2	TGTGCCAGCAGCTTAATGGCGGGGCTGGGGGGAGATACGCAGTATTTT	CASSLMAGLGGDTQYF
TRBJ2-1	.	few	13	TRBV6-1	TGTGCCAGCAGTGAAGGAGATAACAATGAGCAGTTCTTC	CASSEGDNNEQFF
TRBJ2-7	TRBD2	.	15	TRBV7-6	TGTGCCAGCAGCTTCCGGGGGGGGACCTCCTACGAGCAGTACTTC	CASSFRGGTSYEQYF
TRBJ2-1	TRBD2	few	16	TRBV6-6	TGTGCCAGCACCTTGATAGCGGGGGGCTCCGCTAATGAGCAGTTCTTC	CASTLIAGGSANEQFF
TRBJ1-1	.	.	17	TRBV23-1	TGCGCCAGCAGTCAATCGGGGGGGGGAAGCATGAACACTGAAGCTTTCTTT	CASSQSGGGSMNTEAFF
TRBJ2-5	.	once	16	TRBV7-9	TGTGCCAGCAGCTTACTGCGGGGGCCGAACCAAGAGACCCAGTACTTC	CASSLLRGPNQETQYF
TRBJ1-5	.	.	16	TRBV9	TGTGCCAGCAGCGGAGGGGGTGGGCTCAACAATCAGCCCCAGCATTTT	CASSGGGGLNNQPQHF
TRBJ2-5	TRBD2	.	15	TRBV7-2	TGTGCCAGCAGCGTCCTAGCGGGGGGTGTAGAGACCCAGTACTTC	CASSVLAGGVETQYF
TRBJ2-4	TRBD1	.	18	TRBV4-1	TGCGCCAGCAGCCAAGGATGGGCAGGGGGTTTAGCCAAAAACATTCAGTACTTC	CASSQGWAGGLAKNIQYF
TRBJ1-1	.	.	19	TRBV7-9	TGTGCCAGCAGCTTAGGTTTGATGATGCGGGGCCCCATGAACACTGAAGCTTTCTTT	CASSLGLMMRGPMNTEAFF
TRBJ1-2	TRBD1	.	14	TRBV5-4	TGTGCCAGCAGCCCCGCGGGACAGGGTCGTGGCTACACCTTC	CASSPAGQGRGYTF
TRBJ1-5	.	.	14	TRBV7-8	TGTGCCAGCAGCTTTTCCGGGGTAATCAGCCCCCAGCATTTT	CASSFSGVISPQHF
TRBJ1-6	.	few	14	TRBV4-2	TGTGCCAGCAGCCAAGAAGACAGAAATTCACCCCTCCACTTT	CASSQEDRNSPLHF
TRBJ1-4	.	.	16	TRBV5-6	TGTGCCAGCAGCTTGGGTCTTAAACGGACTAATGAAAAACTGTTTTTT	CASSLGLKRTNEKLFF
TRBJ1-2	.	.	12	TRBV19	TGTGCCAGTAGACGCGGCGGGGATGGCTACACCTTC	CASRRGGDGYTF
TRBJ1-5	.	.	13	TRBV29-1	TGCAGCGTTGAAGTCCAGAACAATCAGCCCCAGCATTTT	CSVEVQNNQPQHF
TRBJ1-4	.	.	15	TRBV4-2	TGTGCCAGCAGCAAGCCACAGGGCGCCAATGAAAAACTGTTTTTT	CASSKPQGANEKLFF
TRBJ2-7	.	.	16	TRBV5-1	TGCGCCAGCAGCTGGCCGAGTGGGGGGAGCTCCTACGAGCAGTACTTC	CASSWPSGGSSYEQYF
TRBJ2-1	.	.	12	TRBV28	TGTGCCAGCAGTTCCGGAGGGAGGGAGCAGTTCTTC	CASSSGGREQFF
TRBJ2-7	TRBD2	once	15	TRBV19	TGTGCCAGTAGTATCACACCCGGCAGCGGGGTCGAGCAGTACTTC	CASSITPGSGVEQYF
TRBJ1-4	TRBD1	.	15	TRBV5-5	TGTGCCAGCAGCTTGGAGGGACAGCTTAATGAAAAACTGTTTTTT	CASSLEGQLNEKLFF
TRBJ1-1	.	.	15	TRBV9	TGTGCCAGCAGCCCTCGGCACCAGGGGAACACTGAAGCTTTCTTT	CASSPRHQGNTEAFF
TRBJ1-2	TRBD1	once	15	TRBV18	TGTGCCAGCTCACCGTCGAGACAGGGCAACTATGGCTACACCTTC	CASSPSRQGNYGYTF
TRBJ1-1	.	few	13	TRBV7-9	TGTGCCAGCACCCCCCCCGCGGGGGGTGAAGCTTTCTTT	CASTPPAGGEAFF
TRBJ2-5	.	once	14	TRBV12-5	TGTGCTAGTGCCTCAGGGCGCGGTCGGGAGACCCAGTACTTC	CASASGRGRETQYF
TRBJ2-3	TRBD2	.	16	TRBV19	TGTGCCAGTAGTTTCCGACTAGCGGGGGGCTCAGATACGCAGTATTTT	CASSFRLAGGSDTQYF
TRBJ2-7	TRBD1	.	15	TRBV7-9	TGTTCCAGCAGCAAGAGGTCAGGGGGCGTTTACGAGCAGTACTTC	CSSSKRSGGVYEQYF
TRBJ2-5	TRBD2	few	15	TRBV9	TGTGCCAGCAGCGCGACGGGGGGAGTTGTGGAGACCCAGTACTTC	CASSATGGVVETQYF
TRBJ2-2	TRBD1	.	15	TRBV5-1	TGCGCCAGCAGCTACGGACAGGGGGGGTCCGGGGAGCTGTTTTTT	CASSYGQGGSGELFF